The clone carrying this T cell receptor (beta chain) was seen repeatedly, ten times or more. The antigen remains undetermined. Conversion of TCR transcripts into cDNA relied on 5'RACE template switching, which added a universal primer site and UMIs. TCRdb used MiXCR to reprocess the 5' RACE reads, holding one entry per CDR3 protein. The table lists roughly 310,000 distinct CDR3 sequences, around 3.6% of them singletons. The sample originates from a study of T cells after yellow fever vaccination. Overall study results and limits: Abundant bulk-derived clonotypes could contaminate FACS-sorted repertoires. The booster response re-showed most primary clones: roughly 97% CD4, 88% CD8. Weaker in magnitude, the secondary response showed a faster peak on day 5 versus 15.

V was clipped by 0 bases and J by 0 bases, with 12 bases between them. The CDR3 length is 17 residues. Per the germline V gene, CDR1 is LGHNA and CDR2 is YSLEER. This TCR came from a man between 18 and 35 years old who received the YFV17D yellow fever vaccine. The V and J genes are TRBV4-3 and TRBJ2-1; no clear D. The material sequenced was PBMCs, taken on the day of the yellow fever booster vaccination. The CDR3 DNA is TGCGCCAGCAGCCAAGATCTGGCTAGGAGCTCCTACAATGAGCAGTTCTTC. Encoded protein: CASSQDLARSSYNEQFF.